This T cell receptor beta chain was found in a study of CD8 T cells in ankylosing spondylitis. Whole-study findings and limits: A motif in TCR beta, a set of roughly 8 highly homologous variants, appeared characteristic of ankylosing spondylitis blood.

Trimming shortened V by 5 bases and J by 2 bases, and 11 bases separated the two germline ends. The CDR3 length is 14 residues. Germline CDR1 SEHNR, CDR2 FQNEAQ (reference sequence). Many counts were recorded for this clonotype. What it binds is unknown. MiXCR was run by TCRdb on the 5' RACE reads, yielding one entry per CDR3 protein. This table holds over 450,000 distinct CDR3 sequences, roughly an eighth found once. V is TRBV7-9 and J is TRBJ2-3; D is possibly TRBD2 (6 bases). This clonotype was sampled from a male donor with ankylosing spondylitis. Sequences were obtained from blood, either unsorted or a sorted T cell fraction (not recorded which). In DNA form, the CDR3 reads TGTGCCAGCAGCCCGGGACTTACCACAGATACGCAGTATTTT. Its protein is CASSPGLTTDTQYF.